This record concerns one T cell receptor (beta chain) sequence. Its antigen is undetermined. These data come from a study of post-analysis software for immune sequencing data. Study summary: Recorded disease courses covered relapsing-remitting, secondary progressive and progressive-relapsing multiple sclerosis. Some patients had no subtype annotation.

This CDR3 spans 18 amino acids. Germline V gives CDR1 SGHRS, CDR2 YFSETQ. V was clipped by 3 bases and J by 0 bases, with 16 bases between them. Researchers reported that TCR beta cDNA libraries carried unique molecular identifiers. Each sample of roughly 0.9 to 10 million input T cells yielded 500,000 or so cDNA molecules, so each molecule approximated one T cell. In TCRdb, the PCR reads were re-called with MiXCR into one record per CDR3 protein. This table has roughly 800,000 distinct CDR3 sequences, 25% to 30% appearing once. Whole-study results and caveats: Four to six TRBV segments appeared more often in patients than in controls, and TRBV5-6, TRBV5-1 and TRBV20-1 were among these. People with multiple sclerosis had a significantly lower normalized Chao1 diversity than controls did. Analysis by F measure revealed that same-batch samples clustered strongly together.

The sample consisted of blood. The chain links TRBV5-1 to TRBJ2-6; TRBD1 might be the D (7 bases). The receptor comes from a girl between 10 and 17 years old with multiple sclerosis. CDR3 sequence: CASSSTGTAGSGANVLTF. CDR3 DNA sequence: TGCGCCAGCAGCTCTACCGGGACAGCGGGCTCTGGGGCCAACGTCCTGACTTTC.